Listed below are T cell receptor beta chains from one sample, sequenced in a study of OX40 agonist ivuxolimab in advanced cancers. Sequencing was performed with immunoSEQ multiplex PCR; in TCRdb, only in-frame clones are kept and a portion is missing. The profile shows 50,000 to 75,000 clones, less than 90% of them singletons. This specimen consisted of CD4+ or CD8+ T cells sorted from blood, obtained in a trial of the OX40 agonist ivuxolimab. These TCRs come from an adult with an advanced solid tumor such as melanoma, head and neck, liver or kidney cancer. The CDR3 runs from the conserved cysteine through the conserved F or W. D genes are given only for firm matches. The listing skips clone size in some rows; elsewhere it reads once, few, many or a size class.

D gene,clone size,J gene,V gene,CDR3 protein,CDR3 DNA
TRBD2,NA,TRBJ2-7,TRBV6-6,CASSLSGGSPYEQYF,TGTGCCAGCAGTCTTAGCGGGGGGTCGCCCTACGAGCAGTACTTC
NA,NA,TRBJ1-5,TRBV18,CASSLDQPQHF,TGTGCCAGCTCACTTGATCAGCCCCAGCATTTT
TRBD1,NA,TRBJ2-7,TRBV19,CASSIDPGQGGTYEQYF,TGTGCCAGTAGTATAGATCCGGGACAGGGTGGCACCTACGAGCAGTACTTC
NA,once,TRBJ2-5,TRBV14,CASSQGQETQYF,TGTGCCAGCAGCCAGGGACAAGAGACCCAGTACTTC
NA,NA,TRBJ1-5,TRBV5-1,CASSLEGSQPQHF,TGCGCCAGCAGCTTGGAGGGGTCTCAGCCCCAGCATTTT
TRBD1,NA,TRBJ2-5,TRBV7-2,CASSLAKRGRQETQYF,TGTGCCAGCAGCTTAGCTAAAAGGGGGCGGCAAGAGACCCAGTACTTC
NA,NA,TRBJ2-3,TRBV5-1,CASSWGTDTQYF,TGCGCCAGCAGCTGGGGCACAGATACGCAGTATTTT
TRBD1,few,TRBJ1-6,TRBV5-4,CASSLDRGSSYNSPLHF,TGTGCCAGCAGCTTGGACAGGGGGAGCTCCTATAATTCACCCCTCCACTTT
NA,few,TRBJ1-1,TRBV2,CATHINVDRRGNTEAFF,TGTGCCACCCATATTAACGTTGACAGGCGGGGGAACACTGAAGCTTTCTTT
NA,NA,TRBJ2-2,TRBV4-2,CASSQEGLLLTGELFF,TGTGCCAGCAGCCAAGAAGGTCTCTTACTCACCGGGGAGCTGTTTTTT
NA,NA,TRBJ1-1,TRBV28,CASSLRVQAGEAFF,TGTGCCAGCAGTTTGCGCGTCCAGGCGGGTGAAGCTTTCTTT
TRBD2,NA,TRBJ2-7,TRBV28,CASSLAGGPVEQYF,TGTGCCAGCAGCCTAGCGGGAGGGCCGGTCGAGCAGTACTTC
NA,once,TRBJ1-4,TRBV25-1,CASTEGLQGRLGEKLFF,TGTGCCAGCACCGAAGGCCTCCAGGGGCGACTCGGTGAAAAACTGTTTTTT
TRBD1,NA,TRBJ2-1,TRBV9,CASSVNRGNEQFF,TGTGCCAGCAGCGTGAACAGGGGTAATGAGCAGTTCTTC
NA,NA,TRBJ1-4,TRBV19,CASSLRPTNEKLFF,TGTGCCAGTAGTTTAAGGCCGACTAATGAAAAACTGTTTTTT
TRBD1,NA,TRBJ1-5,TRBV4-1,CASSPTGGGNQPQHF,TGCGCCAGCAGCCCAACAGGGGGCGGCAATCAGCCCCAGCATTTT
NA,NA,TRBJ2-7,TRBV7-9,CASSLGSYEQYF,TGTGCCAGCAGCTTAGGCTCCTACGAGCAGTACTTC
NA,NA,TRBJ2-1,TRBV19,CASSIGGTLYNEQFF,TGTGCCAGTAGTATAGGGGGGACGTTATACAATGAGCAGTTCTTC
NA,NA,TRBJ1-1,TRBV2,CASTRIGANTEAFF,TGTGCCAGCACCCGGATCGGGGCGAACACTGAAGCTTTCTTT
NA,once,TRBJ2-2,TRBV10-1,CASSRIRNTGELFF,TGCGCCAGCAGTCGGATCAGGAACACCGGGGAGCTGTTTTTT
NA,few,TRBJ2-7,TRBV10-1,CASSDGLYEQYF,TGCGCCAGCAGTGATGGACTCTACGAGCAGTACTTC
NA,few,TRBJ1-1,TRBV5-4,CASSPDGFEAFF,TGTGCCAGCAGCCCGGACGGATTTGAAGCTTTCTTT
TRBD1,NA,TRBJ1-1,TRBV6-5,CASSKDRGHTEAFF,TGTGCCAGCAGTAAGGACAGGGGGCACACTGAAGCTTTCTTT
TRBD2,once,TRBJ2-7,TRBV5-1,CASSLARWGWTSGRGGYEQYF,TGCGCCAGCAGCTTGGCCAGGTGGGGATGGACTAGCGGGAGAGGTGGATACGAGCAGTACTTC
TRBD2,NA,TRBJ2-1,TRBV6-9,CASSRGLAGGSYNEQFF,TGTGCCAGCAGTCGGGGACTAGCGGGAGGGAGCTACAATGAGCAGTTCTTC
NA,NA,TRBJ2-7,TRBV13,CASSYRRQGPSYEQYF,TGTGCCAGCAGCTACCGTCGGCAGGGGCCTTCCTACGAGCAGTACTTC
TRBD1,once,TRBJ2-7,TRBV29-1,CSVEWDSYEQYF,TGCAGCGTTGAATGGGACAGCTACGAGCAGTACTTC
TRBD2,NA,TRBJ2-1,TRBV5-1,CASSPLEGLGRGGNEQFF,TGCGCCAGCAGCCCCCTAGAGGGCCTCGGACGGGGGGGCAATGAGCAGTTCTTC
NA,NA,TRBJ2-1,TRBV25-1,CATTGTYYNEQFF,TGTGCCACCACCGGGACTTACTACAATGAGCAGTTCTTC
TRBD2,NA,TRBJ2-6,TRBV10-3,CAISESAGARSGANVLTF,TGTGCCATCAGTGAGTCGGCGGGAGCACGCTCTGGGGCCAACGTCCTGACTTTC
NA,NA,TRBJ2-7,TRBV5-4,CASSSRDGYYEQYF,TGTGCCAGCAGCTCCCGGGACGGTTACTACGAGCAGTACTTC
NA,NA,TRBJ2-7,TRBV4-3,CASSQSGTRGYEQYF,TGCGCCAGCAGCCAAAGCGGGACAAGGGGGTACGAGCAGTACTTC
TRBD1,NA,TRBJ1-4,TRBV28,CASRDRGFEKLFF,TGTGCCAGCCGGGACAGGGGTTTTGAAAAACTGTTTTTT
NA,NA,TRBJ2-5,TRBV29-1,CSVDRQLEETQYF,TGCAGCGTTGATCGGCAGTTGGAAGAGACCCAGTACTTC
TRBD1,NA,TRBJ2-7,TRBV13,CASSLGTGTYEQYF,TGTGCCAGCAGCCTCGGGACAGGTACCTACGAGCAGTACTTC
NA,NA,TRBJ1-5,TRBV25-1,CASSETFDQPQHF,TGTGCCAGCAGTGAAACTTTCGATCAGCCCCAGCATTTT